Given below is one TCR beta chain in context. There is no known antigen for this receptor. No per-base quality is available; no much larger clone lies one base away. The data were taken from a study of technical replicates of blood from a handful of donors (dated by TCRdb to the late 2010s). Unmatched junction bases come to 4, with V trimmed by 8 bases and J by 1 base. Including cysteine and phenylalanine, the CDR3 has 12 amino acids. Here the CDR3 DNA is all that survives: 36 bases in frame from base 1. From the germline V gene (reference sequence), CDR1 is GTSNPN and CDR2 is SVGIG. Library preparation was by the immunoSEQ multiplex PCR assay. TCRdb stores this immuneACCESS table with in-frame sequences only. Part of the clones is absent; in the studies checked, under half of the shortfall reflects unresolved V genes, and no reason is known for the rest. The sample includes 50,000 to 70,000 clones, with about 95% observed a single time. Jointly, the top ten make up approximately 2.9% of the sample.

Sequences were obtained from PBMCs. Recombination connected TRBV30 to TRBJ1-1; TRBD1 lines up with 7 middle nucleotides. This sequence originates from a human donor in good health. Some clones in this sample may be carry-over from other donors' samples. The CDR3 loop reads CARQGGNTEAFF. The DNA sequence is TGTGCCCGACAGGGTGGGAACACTGAAGCTTTCTTT.